This T cell receptor beta chain stems from a study of T cell changes during pregnancy in multiple sclerosis (dated by TCRdb to between 2018 and 2021). Context from the whole study: In women with multiple sclerosis, the researchers looked at how the T cell repertoire shifted as pregnancy progressed.

The library was prepared using the immunoSEQ multiplex PCR assay. Drawn from immuneACCESS, this table holds only the in-frame rearrangements with V and J called that TCRdb kept. Clones are partly lost; checked studies trace under half to an unresolved V gene and leave the rest unexplained. The sample records some 80,000 clones, 94% of which are singletons. The ten top clones hold roughly 0.14% of the sample. Clipping removes 4 bases from V and 5 bases from J, with 11 as the unmatched junction base count. There are 17 amino acids in the CDR3, from cysteine to phenylalanine inclusive. The kept DNA is CDR3 alone, 51 bases in frame from the first base. The germline V gene provides CDR1 LGHNA and CDR2 YSLEER. Of note for this clone: Its binding antigen is unknown. The sample holds no much larger clone one base away, and base qualities are not on file.

The sample in question was CD4+ T cells from peripheral blood mononuclear cells, obtained after pregnancy. The V and J segments used are TRBV4-3 and TRBJ2-2; 9 junctional bases match TRBD1. The sequence was obtained from a female donor with multiple sclerosis, enrolled in a pregnancy study. The sequence in DNA is TGCGCCAGCAGCCGAACGACAGGGGGTGTCAATACCGGGGAGCTGTTTTTT. This codes for CASSRTTGGVNTGELFF.